Listed below are T cell receptor beta chains from one sample, sequenced in a study of blood T cell repertoires in COVID-19. TCRdb keeps only in-frame clones here, not all; method: immunoSEQ multiplex PCR. The sample has more than 150,000 clones, about 80% seen once. Sequenced sample: peripheral blood. These TCRs come from a man aged 60-69 years with acute or convalescent COVID-19. The CDR3 runs from the conserved cysteine through the conserved F or W. A D gene is named only where the DNA matches it firmly. For some rows the clone size is stated as once, few or many, or as a class when expanded; others skip it.

v_gene,d_gene,len,j_gene,abundance,CDR3nt,CDR3aa
TRBV20-1,.,11,TRBJ1-1,.,TGCAGTGCGGTACCCGGAGGGGAAGCTTTCTTT,CSAVPGGEAFF
TRBV7-2,TRBD1,14,TRBJ2-7,.,TGTGCCAGTACCCGGGACAGGGGACCCTACGAGCAGTACTTC,CASTRDRGPYEQYF
TRBV5-1,.,14,TRBJ1-1,.,TGCGCCAGCAGCTTGGGGCCAGAGAACACTGAAGCTTTCTTT,CASSLGPENTEAFF
TRBV18,TRBD2,14,TRBJ2-7,.,TGTGCCAGCTCACCGACACCAGCGGGAGCTGAGCAGTACTTC,CASSPTPAGAEQYF
TRBV7-9,TRBD1,16,TRBJ2-7,.,TGTGCCAGCAGCGCGCCGGGACAGGATCTCTCCTACGAGCAGTACTTC,CASSAPGQDLSYEQYF
TRBV24-1,.,13,TRBJ1-1,.,TGTGCCACCAGTTCCGGGATGAACACTGAAGCTTTCTTT,CATSSGMNTEAFF
TRBV5-1,TRBD2,15,TRBJ2-1,.,TGCGCCAGCAGGCGTACTAGCGGGGGCTGGAATGAGCAGTTCTTC,CASRRTSGGWNEQFF
TRBV28,TRBD2,15,TRBJ2-5,.,TGTGCCAGCAGCAAGTCAGCGGGAGGGGTCGAGACCCAGTACTTC,CASSKSAGGVETQYF
TRBV7-2,TRBD1,15,TRBJ2-5,.,TGTGCCAGCAGCTTAAGGGGACAGGGGACAGAGACCCAGTACTTC,CASSLRGQGTETQYF
TRBV5-6,TRBD1,16,TRBJ1-1,few,TGTGCCAGCAGCTATGACATGACAGGGTTGAACACTGAAGCTTTCTTT,CASSYDMTGLNTEAFF
TRBV7-2,.,14,TRBJ1-1,.,TGTGCCAGCAGCTTTAGTCGGGCGGGGACTGAAGCTTTCTTT,CASSFSRAGTEAFF
TRBV6-5,TRBD1,12,TRBJ2-1,.,TGTGCCATCCAACAGGGGGCGAATGAGCAGTTCTTC,CAIQQGANEQFF
TRBV3-1/TRBV3-2,TRBD2,16,TRBJ2-1,.,TGTGCCAGCAGCCCCGGACTAGCGGGAGGCCACAATGAGCAGTTCTTC,CASSPGLAGGHNEQFF
TRBV7-9,.,14,TRBJ1-5,.,TGTGCCAGCAGCTTTGGACAGCACAATCAGCCCCAGCATTTT,CASSFGQHNQPQHF
TRBV7-2,.,15,TRBJ2-3,.,TGTGCCAGCAGCTTAGTCAGCAAGGGGGGGGATACGCAGTATTTT,CASSLVSKGGDTQYF
TRBV21-1,.,14,TRBJ2-7,few,TGTGCCAGCAGCAAATCGAGCGGCTCCTACGAGCAGTACTTC,CASSKSSGSYEQYF
TRBV4-1,.,18,TRBJ1-1,.,TGCGCCAGCAGCCAAGTCCTTGTCACGGGGAAGGGGAACACTGAAGCTTTCTTT,CASSQVLVTGKGNTEAFF
TRBV2,.,13,TRBJ1-5,.,TGTGCCAGCAGGCTGGGGGGGGATCAGCCCCAGCATTTT,CASRLGGDQPQHF
TRBV9,.,14,TRBJ1-3,.,TGTGCCAGCAGCGTAGCCGAGGCTGGAAACACCATATATTTT,CASSVAEAGNTIYF
TRBV6-5,.,14,TRBJ1-2,.,TGTGCCAGCACCCCCCGCACGGGGATGAGTGGCTACACCTTC,CASTPRTGMSGYTF
TRBV24-1,TRBD1,14,TRBJ1-5,.,TGTGCCACCAGTGAAGGACAGGGAGCGCAGCCCCAGCATTTT,CATSEGQGAQPQHF
TRBV11-2,.,15,TRBJ1-6,.,TGTGCCAGCAGCCTCACTCAGGGATGGGGTTCACCCCTCCACTTT,CASSLTQGWGSPLHF
TRBV7-2,.,14,TRBJ1-1,few,TGTGCCAGCAGCCCCCGACAGATCAACACTGAAGCTTTCTTT,CASSPRQINTEAFF
TRBV6-5,TRBD1,16,TRBJ2-7,.,TGTGCCAGCAGTTTTATAGGGACAGACTCAAGCTACGAGCAGTACTTC,CASSFIGTDSSYEQYF
TRBV28,.,14,TRBJ1-2,.,TGTGCCAGCAGTAACTCGGAGGGACTCTATGGCTACACCTTC,CASSNSEGLYGYTF
TRBV25-1,TRBD1,14,TRBJ1-4,.,TGTGCCAGCAGTCCACAGGGGATTGGAGAAAAACTGTTTTTT,CASSPQGIGEKLFF
TRBV12-5,.,12,TRBJ2-3,.,TGTGCTAGTGGCTGGGCCCAAGATACGCAGTATTTT,CASGWAQDTQYF
TRBV9,.,16,TRBJ2-3,few,TGTGCCAGCAGCGTAGGAGGAGCAACTAGCACAGATACGCAGTATTTT,CASSVGGATSTDTQYF
TRBV6-5,TRBD1,15,TRBJ2-4,.,TGTGCCAGCAGTTATAGACAGGGATACAGAAACATTCAGTACTTC,CASSYRQGYRNIQYF
TRBV4-3,TRBD1,13,TRBJ1-4,.,TGCGCCAGCAGCGGTGTAGTAGGGTTGGGACAGATTTTT,CASSGVVGLGQIF
TRBV19,TRBD1,15,TRBJ1-5,.,TGTGCCAGTAGGGCGGACAGGGGAATCAATCAGCCCCAGCATTTT,CASRADRGINQPQHF
TRBV3-1/TRBV3-2,TRBD1,13,TRBJ1-4,.,TGTGCCAGTACCACCCAGGGGGTAGAAAAACTGTTTTTT,CASTTQGVEKLFF
TRBV24-1,TRBD2,16,TRBJ2-3,.,TGTGCCACCAGTGATCCGACTAGCGGGAGCACAGATACGCAGTATTTT,CATSDPTSGSTDTQYF
TRBV3-1/TRBV3-2,TRBD2,14,TRBJ2-2,few,TGTGCCAGCAGCGGCTATGGACTAGCGGGGTTTCTGTTTTTT,CASSGYGLAGFLFF
TRBV7-2,TRBD2,14,TRBJ2-7,.,TGTGCCACCTCCACTAGCGGGGGCCCCTACGAGCAGTACTTC,CATSTSGGPYEQYF
TRBV10-3,TRBD2,15,TRBJ2-1,.,TGTGCCATCAGTGACCCCGGGAGGCCCTACAATGAGCAGTTCTTC,CAISDPGRPYNEQFF
TRBV6-6,.,16,TRBJ1-2,.,TGTGCCAGCAGTTACTCGAGTCCGGGTTTCAGTTATGGCTACACCTTC,CASSYSSPGFSYGYTF